Listed below are T cell receptor beta chains from one sample, sequenced in a study of T cell changes during pregnancy in multiple sclerosis. The protocol was immunoSEQ multiplex PCR, while the TCRdb copy is restricted to in-frame clones and leaves out a portion. The sample records almost 65,000 clones, around 93% being singletons. The starting material was peripheral blood, obtained in the first trimester of pregnancy. These receptors all stem from a female donor with multiple sclerosis, enrolled in a pregnancy study. Each CDR3 is given with its conserved first and last residue.

j_call	v_call	cdr3_aa
TRBJ2-7	TRBV6-1	CASSEATGTFSSYEQYF
TRBJ1-2	TRBV9	CASSASGTGGANNGYTF
TRBJ1-4	TRBV19	CASSLPGGTNEKLFF
TRBJ1-2	TRBV19	CASSIVRGDYGYTF
TRBJ2-3	TRBV6-1	CASSARGGASTDTQYF
TRBJ2-7	TRBV7-6	CASSASGTDNTYEQYF
TRBJ2-5	TRBV7-9	CASSPLRQGMETQYF
TRBJ2-1	TRBV29-1	CSVEGGRRDPYNEQFF
TRBJ2-3	TRBV9	CASSVDRASTDTQYF
TRBJ2-1	TRBV2	CASIAASNPRNEQFF
TRBJ2-2	TRBV4-3	CASSQDFGGGELFF
TRBJ2-3	TRBV2	CASSGLAGGGSSTDTQYF
TRBJ1-2	TRBV4-1	CASSAMADRLTSNYGYTF
TRBJ2-5	TRBV30	CAWSGTGWGTQYF
TRBJ2-1	TRBV5-5	CASSLGAGRYEQFF
TRBJ2-5	TRBV5-1	CASSLAFRETQYF
TRBJ2-1	TRBV7-9	CASSLPGVDSGEQFF
TRBJ1-5	TRBV28	CASGFDQPQHF
TRBJ1-5	TRBV6-6	CASSYPDSSNQPQHF
TRBJ1-5	TRBV7-8	CASSLERNQPQHF
TRBJ2-7	TRBV7-2	CASSLLTGTRTYEQYF
TRBJ2-1	TRBV4-2	CASSQDEGQGSNEQFF
TRBJ2-7	TRBV19	CASSTRTSASYEQYF
TRBJ2-7	TRBV10-2	CASSRRGDEQYF
TRBJ2-5	TRBV5-1	CASSLGVGIGETQYF
TRBJ2-7	TRBV11-3	CASSARVAGSARSYEQYF
TRBJ2-7	TRBV6-6	CASSSTSYEQYF
TRBJ2-3	TRBV7-2	CASSLVRLLDTQYF
TRBJ2-5	TRBV5-4	CASSPRDRGLEETQYF
TRBJ2-1	TRBV4-3	CASSQGVEREDYNEQFF
TRBJ2-7	TRBV7-2	CASSLASGSIYEQYF
TRBJ1-2	TRBV7-9	CASSLTHGYTF
TRBJ2-7	TRBV2	CAGTSGRWEQYF
TRBJ2-1	TRBV7-2	CASSRGGTPSYNEQFF
TRBJ2-3	TRBV4-2	CASSQAIPREGHTQYF
TRBJ1-4	TRBV19	CASSVRTGDEKLFF
TRBJ2-7	TRBV7-9	CASSRTGEGTYEQYF